These T cell receptor beta chains were read from a single sample in a study of OX40 agonist ivuxolimab in advanced cancers. The assay was immunoSEQ multiplex PCR, and TCRdb's table has in-frame clones only and misses some. The repertoire holds 13,000 or so clones, 82% seen once, with 40% to 50% in the top ten. The sequences come from CD4+ or CD8+ T cells sorted from blood, collected in a trial of the OX40 agonist ivuxolimab. These receptors came from an adult with an advanced solid tumor such as melanoma, head and neck, liver or kidney cancer. Both conserved end residues are part of each CDR3. The order of the fields is J gene, CDR3 length, D gene, clone size, V gene, CDR3 DNA, CDR3 protein. The D gene is left open where the match is weak. The size of a clone is reported for some rows only, either as once, few or many, or as a class for expanded clones.

TRBJ2-5,16,TRBD2,few,TRBV4-2,TGTGCCAGCAGCCAAGAAACTAGCGGGGGGCAAGAGACCCAGTACTTC,CASSQETSGGQETQYF
TRBJ2-6,16,TRBD2,.,TRBV28,TGTGCCAGCAGTGAAGCGGGGGGCCCTGGGGCCAACGTCCTGACTTTC,CASSEAGGPGANVLTF
TRBJ2-7,13,.,.,TRBV2,TGTGCCAGCAGCCAGTGGGGCTCCTACGAGCAGTACTTC,CASSQWGSYEQYF
TRBJ1-5,16,.,.,TRBV28,TGTGCCAGCAGCCGCGGAGTCCTAGGGGCTAATCAGCCCCAGCATTTT,CASSRGVLGANQPQHF
TRBJ2-1,14,.,.,TRBV6-5,TGTGCCAGCAGTTCTCTAACGGATGACAATGAGCAGTTCTTC,CASSSLTDDNEQFF
TRBJ2-3,15,TRBD2,.,TRBV7-9,TGTGCCAGCCCCTCAGGAGCGGGAACCACAGATACGCAGTATTTT,CASPSGAGTTDTQYF
TRBJ2-5,15,TRBD2,.,TRBV4-1,TGCGCCAGCAGCCTTAGCGGGGGATACCAAGAGACCCAGTACTTC,CASSLSGGYQETQYF
TRBJ2-1,17,TRBD2,.,TRBV4-3,TGCGCCAGCAGCCAGGGGACTAGCGGGAGGGTGTACAATGAGCAGTTCTTC,CASSQGTSGRVYNEQFF
TRBJ2-3,16,.,.,TRBV5-1,TGCGCCAGCAGCCCCACTGCGGAATCTAGCACAGATACGCAGTATTTT,CASSPTAESSTDTQYF
TRBJ2-1,12,.,.,TRBV9,TGTGCCAGCAGCCCAACCATGAATGAGCAGTTCTTC,CASSPTMNEQFF
TRBJ1-6,15,.,.,TRBV5-6,TGTGCCAGCAGCTTGGTGCAGGGCTATAATTCACCCCTCCACTTT,CASSLVQGYNSPLHF
TRBJ2-1,17,.,.,TRBV9,TGTGCCAGCAGCCCCGACGCCCTTTTACAGAGACCGGCTGAGCAGTTCTTC,CASSPDALLQRPAEQFF
TRBJ2-1,14,.,.,TRBV30,TGTGCCTGGAGCCTGACGGGGGCATACAATGAGCAGTTCTTC,CAWSLTGAYNEQFF
TRBJ2-2,13,TRBD2,.,TRBV29-1,TGCAGCGTTGAACGGGGGGTCTCCGGGGAGCTGTTTTTT,CSVERGVSGELFF
TRBJ2-1,14,.,.,TRBV7-6,TGTGCCAGCAGCTTGGGCGGGGAATACAATGAGCAGTTCTTC,CASSLGGEYNEQFF
TRBJ1-5,13,.,.,TRBV6-6,TGTGCCAGCTCTGAGGTTGGAAATCAGCCCCAGCATTTT,CASSEVGNQPQHF
TRBJ2-5,15,TRBD1,.,TRBV13,TGTGCCAGCAGCCCGGGGACAGGGGAGCGGGAGACCCAGTACTTC,CASSPGTGERETQYF
TRBJ2-3,15,TRBD2,.,TRBV19,TGTGCCAGTAGTACACTAGCGGGAGATGCAGATACGCAGTATTTT,CASSTLAGDADTQYF
TRBJ2-7,12,.,.,TRBV6-6,TGTGCCAGCAGTTACGTTTGGTACGAGCAGTACTTC,CASSYVWYEQYF
TRBJ2-1,16,.,.,TRBV27,TGTGCCAGCAGTTTAATGAGGGGGAGCTCCTACAATGAGCAGTTCTTC,CASSLMRGSSYNEQFF
TRBJ2-1,12,.,few,TRBV5-5,TGTGCCAGCAGCTTGGGGGGGCATGAGCAGTTCTTC,CASSLGGHEQFF
TRBJ2-7,15,.,.,TRBV5-1,TGCGCCAGCAGCTTGGGTCCCGGGACTCCCTACGAGCAGTACTTC,CASSLGPGTPYEQYF
TRBJ1-3,14,.,.,TRBV7-9,TGTGCCAGCAGCCTCTCGGGGGCCGGAAACACCATATATTTT,CASSLSGAGNTIYF
TRBJ2-1,12,.,once,TRBV7-3,TGTGCCAGCAGCTTGATCGGGACAGAGCAGTTCTTC,CASSLIGTEQFF
TRBJ2-7,13,.,few,TRBV25-1,TGTGCCAGCGCGGATGGGACGGACTACGAGCAGTACTTC,CASADGTDYEQYF
TRBJ1-2,14,.,.,TRBV6-5,TGTGCCAGCAGTAAAGGGGGAAGTTTCTATGGCTACACCTTC,CASSKGGSFYGYTF
TRBJ2-1,11,.,.,TRBV19,TGTGCCAGTCTTGGGCCATCAACCCAGTTCTTC,CASLGPSTQFF
TRBJ2-1,13,.,.,TRBV4-3,TGCGCCAGCAGCCAAGACTCGCCTAATGAGCAGTTCTTC,CASSQDSPNEQFF
TRBJ2-7,13,.,.,TRBV19,TGTGCCAGTAGTCAATCAGGAGACTACGAGCAGTACTTC,CASSQSGDYEQYF
TRBJ1-5,18,TRBD1,.,TRBV7-8,TGTGCCAGCAGCCCCCACGGGACAGGGGCATTAAGCAATCAGCCCCAGCATTTT,CASSPHGTGALSNQPQHF
TRBJ1-1,17,TRBD1,.,TRBV28,TGTGCCAGCAGTTCAATCAATAAGGGACAGGGGGCGACTGAAGCTTTCTTT,CASSSINKGQGATEAFF
TRBJ2-2,13,.,.,TRBV6-4,TGTGCCAGCAGTGAAGGGGACACCGGGGAGCTGTTTTTT,CASSEGDTGELFF
TRBJ2-2,16,.,once,TRBV29-1,TGCAGCGTTCTAGAGGGCCAATTCACGAACACCGGGGAGCTGTTTTTT,CSVLEGQFTNTGELFF
TRBJ2-7,14,.,.,TRBV7-6,TGTGCCAGCAGCTTAGCCGGCGGGTCCTACGAGCAGTACTTC,CASSLAGGSYEQYF
TRBJ1-2,13,.,large,TRBV9,TGTGCCAGCAGCGTAGACAGTGCCTATGGCTACACCTTC,CASSVDSAYGYTF
TRBJ2-6,18,.,.,TRBV5-1,TGCGCCAGCAGCTTGTCTGAGCTTCAAGCCTCTGGGGCCAACGTCCTGACTTTC,CASSLSELQASGANVLTF
TRBJ2-7,14,TRBD1,.,TRBV9,TGTGCCAGCAGCCCCCGGACAGGCCTTTACGAGCAGTACTTC,CASSPRTGLYEQYF
TRBJ2-2,13,.,.,TRBV6-5,TGTGCCAGCAGTCCTGTGCAGTTGGGGGAGCTGTTTTTT,CASSPVQLGELFF
TRBJ2-1,14,.,.,TRBV18,TGTGCCAGCTCATATCCGACGGGCGGCAATGAGCAGTTCTTC,CASSYPTGGNEQFF
TRBJ2-1,15,TRBD1,.,TRBV29-1,TGCAGCGTTTCTCTCCTAGGACAGGGGATCCATGAGCAGTTCTTC,CSVSLLGQGIHEQFF
TRBJ2-7,15,TRBD2,.,TRBV18,TGTGCCAGCTCACCCTCTAGCGGGGGGACCTACGAGCAGTACTTC,CASSPSSGGTYEQYF
TRBJ2-7,15,.,.,TRBV6-1,TGTGCCAGCAGTGAAATCGCAGGGAGGCCCTACGAGCAGTACTTC,CASSEIAGRPYEQYF
TRBJ2-4,15,TRBD2,.,TRBV15,TGTGCCACCAGCAGAGATAGGACTAGCGGGGCCCTTCAGTACTTC,CATSRDRTSGALQYF
TRBJ1-4,11,.,once,TRBV28,TGTGCCAGCAGTTATGTTGAAAGACTGTTTTTT,CASSYVERLFF
TRBJ1-2,15,.,.,TRBV12-5,TGTGCTAGTGGTTTGCCCTCATTCCTTAACTATGGCTACACCTTC,CASGLPSFLNYGYTF
TRBJ2-7,12,.,.,TRBV28,TGTGCCAGCAGCTGGGTCCCCCACGAGCAGTACTTC,CASSWVPHEQYF
TRBJ1-1,14,TRBD1,.,TRBV7-3,TGTGCCAGCAGACCGGACAGGGGCAACACTGAAGCTTTCTTT,CASRPDRGNTEAFF
TRBJ1-2,15,TRBD1,.,TRBV5-1,TGTGCCAGCAGCGGGGACCGGGACAGACTCTATGGCTACACCTTC,CASSGDRDRLYGYTF
TRBJ2-1,13,.,once,TRBV2,TGTGCCAGCAGCGGAGTTAGCTACAATGAGCAGTTCTTC,CASSGVSYNEQFF
TRBJ2-1,16,.,once,TRBV7-9,TGTGCCAGCAGCTTAGCGGGCGGGGGACAGCCCAATGAGCAGTTCTTC,CASSLAGGGQPNEQFF
TRBJ1-1,17,.,.,TRBV9,TGTGCCAGCAGCGTGACCGGGACGTTGGTCGTGAACACTGAAGCTTTCTTT,CASSVTGTLVVNTEAFF
TRBJ1-6,14,.,few,TRBV2,TGTGCCAGCACCCCCGCAGCGACGAATTCACCCCTCCACTTT,CASTPAATNSPLHF
TRBJ2-1,15,TRBD2,.,TRBV11-3,TGTGCCAGCAGCGCGGGGACTAGCGGGAGCGATGAGCAGTTCTTC,CASSAGTSGSDEQFF
TRBJ2-1,15,TRBD1,medium-sized,TRBV9,TGTGCCAGCAGCGTAGGGGCAGGGGGCGGGAATGAGCAGTTCTTC,CASSVGAGGGNEQFF
TRBJ2-7,12,TRBD1,.,TRBV5-1,TGCGCCAGCAGCTACACAGGGGCCGAGCAGTACTTC,CASSYTGAEQYF